This record concerns one T cell receptor beta chain sequence. Cohorts were based on clinical histories the participants reported. Germline V lookup: CDR1 MGHRA, CDR2 YSYEKL. V lost 6 bases and J lost 6, with 14 bases in between. The CDR3 runs 14 residues. This sample was included in a study of blood T cell repertoires in COVID-19. Assay used: immunoSEQ multiplex PCR; TCRdb lists only in-frame clones, some missing. The data hold hundreds of thousands of clones, with around nine tenths observed a single time. This clonotype was sampled from a woman in her fifties or sixties who had recovered from COVID-19. The chain joins TRBV4-1 to TRBJ1-4; no clear D gene. The sample comprised PBMCs or T cells enriched from blood (not recorded which). The DNA for the CDR3 is TGCGCCAGCAGTCCAAGGCCGGGTGATGAAAAACTGTTTTTT. As protein: CASSPRPGDEKLFF.